This T cell receptor (beta chain) was observed in a study of early T cells in non-severe SARS-CoV-2 infection. TCRdb itself ran the 5' RACE reads through MiXCR, one entry per CDR3 protein. The table includes around 50,000 distinct CDR3 sequences, 5.5% to 7.5% detected once. Input material: whole blood. The source is an adult who was a healthcare worker with PCR-confirmed SARS-CoV-2 infection or an uninfected control (not recorded which).

CDR3 in DNA: TGCGCCAGCAGCCAAGATTCCCAGGGCCCCTACGAGCAGTACTTC. It codes for CASSQDSQGPYEQYF. V gene TRBV4-3 combines with J gene TRBJ2-7; a weak D match, TRBD1 (5 bases). This CDR3 has 15 residues. V was clipped by 0 bases and J by 2 bases, with 11 bases between them. Germline loops: CDR1 LGHNA, CDR2 YSLEER.